These 32 T cell receptor beta chains came from one sample sequenced in a study of blood T cell repertoires in COVID-19. Data came from immunoSEQ multiplex PCR; TCRdb stores just in-frame clones and leaves some out. The table lists about 270,000 clones, 86% of them singletons. Sequencing was performed on peripheral blood. Receptors originate from a woman in her sixties or seventies with COVID-19, enrolled during active disease.

V is TRBV5-1 and J is TRBJ1-3; a weak D match, TRBD1 (5 bases). The CDR3 is 16 amino acids. V gave up 0 bases and J gave up 0 bases, with 10 bases separating them. The germline V gene has CDR1 SGHRS and CDR2 YFSETQ. The DNA for the CDR3 is TGCGCCAGCAGCTTGGCCGGAACAGGCTCTGGAAACACCATATATTTT. Its translation: CASSLAGTGSGNTIYF.

The rearrangement links TRBV6-5 to TRBJ2-3; tentatively, D is TRBD1 (6 bases). The germline gives CDR1 MNHEY, CDR2 SVGAGI. V was cut by 0 bases and J by 4 bases, with 11 bases left in between. This CDR3 is 15 amino acids long. The CDR3 sequence is CASSYSRQGSDTQYF. The CDR3 bases are TGTGCCAGCAGTTACTCGAGGCAGGGGTCAGATACGCAGTATTTT.

The rearrangement links TRBV5-1 to TRBJ2-7; tentatively, D is TRBD2 (6 bases). Germline V lookup: CDR1 SGHRS, CDR2 YFSETQ. The CDR3 sequence is 14 residues long. The V and J ends lost 2 bases and 7 bases respectively, with 16 bases between them. DNA for the CDR3: TGCGCCAGCAGCTTCCCCCGGGGGTCGGGTGAGCAGTACTTC. This sequence encodes CASSFPRGSGEQYF.

This clone has just one count. The gene calls are TRBV28 and TRBJ1-5; D perhaps matches TRBD1 (5 bases). V lost 3 bases and J 2 bases, leaving 17 bases between the germline ends. This CDR3 region has 17 residues. Germline CDR1 reads MDHEN; CDR2 reads SYDVKM. The CDR3 DNA reads as TGTGCCAGCAGTTTTGGTCCGGGGGGAAAGGGCAATCAGCCCCAGCATTTT. Protein product: CASSFGPGGKGNQPQHF. The whole variable domain, remainder taken from reference TRBV28 and TRBJ1-5, is DVKVTQSSRYLVKRTGEKVFLECVQDMDHENMFWYRQDPGLGLRLIYFSYDVKMKEKGDIPEGYSVSREKKERFSLILESASTNQTSMYLCASSFGPGGKGNQPQHFGDGTRLSIL.

The V gene is TRBV27, the J gene TRBJ2-1; perhaps TRBD2 as D (6 bases). Germline CDR1 and CDR2: MNHEY and SMNVEV (reference sequence). The CDR3 length is 13 residues. V was pared by 5 bases and J by 7 bases, with 12 bases between. The CDR3 DNA reads as TGTGCCAGCAGTCTAAGGGGACTTAATGAGCAGTTCTTC. Its protein is CASSLRGLNEQFF.

CDR3 DNA: TGCAGCGTTTCAGGACAGGGGCAACAGCCCCAGCATTTT. Its protein is CSVSGQGQQPQHF. This chain uses TRBV29-1 with TRBJ1-5, with 9 bases matching TRBD1. Losses at the gene ends were 5 bases for V and 7 bases for J; bases not matched to a gene: 6. The CDR3 is 13 amino acids. Germline CDR1 is SQVTM and CDR2 is ANQGSEA.

The V gene is TRBV19, the J gene TRBJ2-2, with TRBD2 matching over 9 bases. The germline gives CDR1 LNHDA, CDR2 SQIVND (reference sequence). V trimming: 6 bases; J trimming: 5 bases; junction bases outside the gene matches: 10. The CDR3 spans 16 residues. The CDR3 DNA sequence: TGTGCCAGTAGCGCCGATAGCGGGGGCGGTACCGGGGAGCTGTTTTTT. It codes for CASSADSGGGTGELFF.

J is TRBJ2-7 and V is TRBV9, with a possible D match to TRBD1 (5 bases). Germline lookup yields CDR1 SGDLS and CDR2 YYNGEE. Trimming left V 4 bases short and J 6 bases short, with 14 bases between. CDR3 length: 13 amino acids. The CDR3 here is CASSPQGTGEQYF. In DNA form, the CDR3 reads TGTGCCAGCAGCCCTCAGGGAACGGGCGAGCAGTACTTC.

The J gene is TRBJ2-5, the V gene TRBV27; D call uncertain. Germline V gives CDR1 MNHEY, CDR2 SMNVEV (reference sequence). CDR3 size: 15 residues. Trimming shortened V by 5 bases and J by 4 bases, and 17 bases separated the two germline ends. The CDR3: CASSPPPVLGETQYF. The DNA for the CDR3 is TGTGCCAGCAGTCCCCCCCCAGTCCTAGGAGAGACCCAGTACTTC.

Concerning this clone itself: The germline gene is not matched at one end of the junction; a read error may be the cause. The chain has TRBV14 and TRBJ1-2; the match to TRBD1 covers 7 bases. CDR3 length: 15 amino acids. The germline gives CDR1 SGHDN, CDR2 FVKESK. CDR3 sequence (DNA): TGTGCCAACAGCCAACACCCCGACAGGGTCTATGGCTACACCTTC. It is translated as CANSQHPDRVYGYTF. The variable domain in full, with the rest retrieved from reference TRBV14 and TRBJ1-2, is EAGVTQFPSHSVIEKGQTVTLRCDPISGHDNLYWYRRVMGKEIKFLLHFVKESKQDESGMPNNRFLAERTGGTYSTLKVQPAELEDSGVYFCANSQHPDRVYGYTFGSGTRLTVV.

This clone occurred a few times. The chain combines TRBV20-1 with TRBJ2-5; D is unclear. V lost 3 bases to trimming and J lost 5 bases, with 10 bases between them. The length of the CDR3 is 12 residues. From germline, CDR1 is DFQATT and CDR2 SNEGSKA (reference sequence). The CDR3 DNA sequence: TGCAGTGCTAGTAGCCCCTGGGAGACCCAGTACTTC. Amino acids: CSASSPWETQYF.

This clone was counted only a few times. The gene calls are TRBV24-1 and TRBJ1-2, with D possibly TRBD1 on 5 matching bases. The V end lost 9 bases, the J end lost 6 bases, and 13 bases lay between the germline ends. The CDR3 has 12 amino acids. CDR1 KGHDR and CDR2 SFDVKD come from the germline V gene. The CDR3 spells CATLGWGDGYTF. The CDR3 DNA follows: TGTGCCACCCTGGGGTGGGGGGATGGCTACACCTTC.

The rearrangement links TRBV10-3 to TRBJ2-2; 9 nucleotides match TRBD1. The CDR3 consists of 14 residues. In germline, CDR1 is ENHRY, CDR2 SYGVKD. V lost 7 bases to trimming and J lost 2 bases; unmatched junction nucleotides: 2. The CDR3, as DNA: TGTGCCATCAAGGGACAGGGTAACACCGGGGAGCTGTTTTTT. The encoded protein is CAIKGQGNTGELFF.

The V call is TRBV11-2, the J call TRBJ2-3, with D possibly TRBD2 on 7 matching bases. There are 16 residues in the CDR3. CDR1 is SGHAT, CDR2 FQNNGV, per germline. V was clipped by 6 bases and J by 3 bases, with 19 bases between them. The CDR3 nucleotides read TGTGCCAGCAGAGAGGGGGGGAATGGGTGGACAGATACGCAGTATTTT. Protein product: CASREGGNGWTDTQYF.

The chain carries TRBV7-9 and TRBJ2-7; 8 bases are shared with TRBD1. V lost 0 bases, J lost 1 base, and 5 bases stayed unmatched. The germline V gene has CDR1 SEHNR and CDR2 FQNEAQ (reference sequence). The CDR3 totals 16 residues. CDR3 region: CASSLAPWTGSYEQYF. The CDR3 region has the DNA TGTGCCAGCAGCTTAGCTCCTTGGACAGGGTCCTACGAGCAGTACTTC.

The chain employs TRBV5-1 and TRBJ1-1, with a tentative D call TRBD1 (6 bases). V lost 4 bases and J lost 1, with 8 bases in between. The CDR3 is 13 residues long. Germline CDR1 SGHRS, CDR2 YFSETQ. In nucleotides, the CDR3 is TGCGCCAGCAGCGGACAGACGAACACTGAAGCTTTCTTT. It is translated as CASSGQTNTEAFF.

The V call is TRBV7-2, the J call TRBJ1-1, with 9 bases fitting TRBD1. The junction had 15 bases not matched to a gene; V was cut back by 2 bases and J by 8 bases. CDR1 and CDR2 from the germline V gene are SGHTA and FQGNSA. The CDR3 loop spans 17 amino acids. The CDR3 DNA reads as TGTGCCAGCAGCTTATCGGGGCCCGGACAGGGGCGGGAGGAAGCTTTCTTT. It yields the protein CASSLSGPGQGREEAFF.

This rearrangement joins TRBV7-2 to TRBJ1-1; weak D call: TRBD1 (5 bases). Germline CDR1 SGHTA, CDR2 FQGNSA. Deletions cut 1 base from V and 2 bases from J, with 11 bases between. This CDR3 has 15 amino acids. This CDR3 reads CASSLDRTRNTEAFF. CDR3 bases: TGTGCCAGCAGCTTAGACAGGACCCGAAACACTGAAGCTTTCTTT.

The chain joins TRBV27 to TRBJ2-1; possible D gene TRBD1, 6 bases. CDR1 MNHEY and CDR2 SMNVEV come from the germline V gene (reference sequence). This CDR3 region has 15 residues. The V gene lost 8 bases and the J gene lost 5 bases, with 19 bases spanning the gap. The CDR3 loop is CASGGSYRDHNEQFF. Written as DNA, the CDR3 is TGTGCCAGCGGGGGCTCGTACAGGGACCACAATGAGCAGTTCTTC.

The chain is built from TRBV10-1 and TRBJ2-5, with D possibly being TRBD1 (5 bases). CDR1 is WNHNN and CDR2 is SYGVQD in the germline V gene (reference sequence). The CDR3 has 16 amino acids. V lost 3 bases, J lost 2 bases, and 16 bases lay in between. The CDR3 loop is CASSELPTARQETQYF. The CDR3 bases are TGCGCCAGCAGTGAACTCCCGACAGCGAGGCAAGAGACCCAGTACTTC.

The V call is TRBV9, the J call TRBJ2-7; 7 nucleotides align to TRBD1. The CDR3 consists of 13 residues. V shed 2 bases and J 5 bases; nucleotides not matched to a gene: 4. The germline V gene has CDR1 SGDLS and CDR2 YYNGEE. The CDR3 protein is CASSVTGNHEQYF. In nucleotides, the CDR3 is TGTGCCAGCAGCGTGACAGGGAACCACGAGCAGTACTTC.

The chain has TRBV9 and TRBJ2-2; 7 nucleotides align to TRBD1. The CDR3 extends over 15 amino acids. The V gene end was trimmed by 4 bases and the J gene end by 6 bases; junction bases not matched to a gene: 9. The germline V gene encodes CDR1 SGDLS and CDR2 YYNGEE. CDR3 protein: CASSSSDRSPGELFF. DNA of the CDR3: TGTGCCAGCAGCTCCTCGGACAGGTCCCCCGGGGAGCTGTTTTTT.

V usage is TRBV6-5 and J usage is TRBJ2-7; maybe TRBD2 (6 bases). This CDR3 has 15 amino acids. Germline V gene data show CDR1 as MNHEY and CDR2 as SVGAGI. Trimming shortened V by 3 bases and J by 3 bases, and 15 bases separated the two germline ends. The CDR3 reads CASSYGAGGYYEQYF. CDR3 sequence (DNA): TGTGCCAGCAGTTATGGGGCCGGAGGGTACTACGAGCAGTACTTC.

The chain uses TRBV10-3 and TRBJ1-1; a weak D match, TRBD1 (6 bases). In germline, CDR1 is ENHRY, CDR2 SYGVKD. The CDR3 contains 14 residues. The ends were cut back, 4 bases at V and 5 bases at J, with 14 bases in the middle. CDR3 DNA: TGTGCCATCAGTGTCAAACAGGGATATACTGAAGCTTTCTTT. Encoded protein: CAISVKQGYTEAFF.

The chain carries TRBV5-1 and TRBJ1-6; the match to TRBD1 covers 7 bases. Looked up from germline, CDR1 is SGHRS and CDR2 is YFSETQ. Unmatched junction bases numbered 21, after V lost 4 bases and J lost 8 bases. This CDR3 spans 19 amino acids. The CDR3 reads CASSPTTANRGSGDSPLHF. Here the CDR3 DNA reads TGCGCCAGCAGCCCCACGACGGCAAACAGGGGATCCGGGGATTCACCCCTCCACTTT.

This clone was detected once. The chain uses TRBV9 and TRBJ2-5, with TRBD1 matching 9 bases. The CDR3 is made up of 14 amino acids. The germline V gene encodes CDR1 SGDLS and CDR2 YYNGEE. V gave up 3 bases and J gave up 3 bases; unmatched junction bases: 3. The CDR3 loop reads CASSARDREETQYF. CDR3 sequence (DNA): TGTGCCAGCAGCGCGAGGGACAGGGAAGAGACCCAGTACTTC.

The chain recombines TRBV24-1 with TRBJ2-5; D perhaps matches TRBD2 (6 bases). This CDR3 is 14 amino acids long. Germline V lookup: CDR1 KGHDR, CDR2 SFDVKD. With 4 bases removed from V and 7 bases from J, the gap between germline ends came to 15 bases. CDR3 DNA sequence: TGTGCCACCAGTGACCTGGCCTTCGGGGGGACCCAGTACTTC. Amino acids: CATSDLAFGGTQYF.

The V gene is TRBV2, the J gene TRBJ2-7; TRBD1 agrees at 10 bases. Per the germline V gene, CDR1 is SNHLY and CDR2 is FYNNEI. V lost 4 bases and J lost 7; bases outside the gene matches: 4. This CDR3 has 13 residues. CDR3 nucleotide sequence: TGTGCCAGCAGTGGGGGACAGGGGAGGGAGCAGTACTTC. This gives the protein CASSGGQGREQYF.

The J gene is TRBJ2-4, the V gene TRBV9, with a weak D call TRBD1 (6 bases). Trimming shortened V by 8 bases and J by 0 bases, and 12 bases separated the two germline ends. Per the germline V gene, CDR1 is SGDLS and CDR2 is YYNGEE. This CDR3 is built from 14 residues. The DNA of the CDR3 is TGTGCCAGTTCCAGGGGAATAGCCAAAAACATTCAGTACTTC. Its translation: CASSRGIAKNIQYF.

V and J are TRBV5-1 and TRBJ2-7; 11 bases agree with TRBD2. This CDR3 has 15 amino acids. The trim removed 4 bases at V and 2 bases at J, leaving 5 bases unmatched. The germline gives CDR1 SGHRS, CDR2 YFSETQ. DNA of the CDR3: TGCGCCAGCAGCCTGGCTAGCGGGGGGACCTACGAGCAGTACTTC. Its translation is CASSLASGGTYEQYF.

With respect to this clone: One end of the junction is discordant with germline, which a read error may explain. The rearrangement uses TRBV6-2 or TRBV6-3 and TRBJ2-3, with D possibly matching TRBD1 (6 bases). The germline V gene encodes CDR1 MNHEY and CDR2 SVGEGT. CDR3 length equals 14 residues. The CDR3 is CASSYGGDLEGRDF. For the CDR3, the DNA is TGTGCCAGCAGTTACGGGGGCGACTTGGAAGGGCGGGATTTT.

The chain employs TRBV5-1 and TRBJ1-3, with D possibly TRBD1 on 6 matching bases. The CDR3 contains 16 residues. Trimming pared 3 bases from V and 0 bases from J, leaving 13 bases between. Germline assignment: CDR1 SGHRS and CDR2 YFSETQ. The CDR3 DNA reads as TGCGCCAGCAGCTCCCAGGGGTTAGCCTCTGGAAACACCATATATTTT. Its translation is CASSSQGLASGNTIYF. The variable domain in full, with the rest retrieved from reference TRBV5-1 and TRBJ1-3, is KAGVTQTPRYLIKTRGQQVTLSCSPISGHRSVSWYQQTPGQGLQFLFEYFSETQRNKGNFPGRFSGRQFSNSRSEMNVSTLELGDSALYLCASSSQGLASGNTIYFGEGSWLTVV.